The clone carrying this T cell receptor (beta chain) was recorded many times. The antigen remains undetermined. This entry is derived from a study of neurological immune-mediated disorders. Study-level results: The expanded clones of different subjects shared no CDR3 amino acid sequences (suggesting private repertoires in all groups).

Germline V CDR1 and CDR2: MNHNY, SVGAGI (reference sequence). The CDR3 sequence is 13 residues long. Trimming removed 2 bases from V and 7 bases from J, with 10 bases in between. The cDNA was produced through 5'RACE with 10-nucleotide random UMIs. TCRdb re-called the 5' RACE reads with MiXCR, one entry per CDR3 protein. The table lists roughly 56,000 distinct CDR3 sequences, under 3.5% of them singletons. PBMCs stored at -80 C, numbering 2 million, were the origin of the unsorted libraries. This chain uses TRBV6-6 with TRBJ2-3; D remains unclear. The TCR sequence derives from a woman aged 60 to 75 with multiple sclerosis. Material: PBMCs. This CDR3 is CASSYAPWNTQYF. Written as DNA, the CDR3 is TGTGCCAGCAGTTACGCCCCTTGGAATACGCAGTATTTT.